This entry lists 5 T cell receptor beta chains sequenced from one sample in a study of T cells in localized non-small cell lung cancer. Assay: immunoSEQ multiplex PCR; the TCRdb copy retains only in-frame clones and omits some. Here the sample spans 60,000 to 75,000 clones, about four fifths being singletons. The input for sequencing was PBMCs, taken before any cancer treatment. The receptors were gathered from a man aged 35 to 70 with stage II lung adenocarcinoma.

The CDR3, as DNA: TGTGCCAGCAGCTTAGTACGAAGGGTCACCGGGGAGCTGTTTTTT. This sequence encodes CASSLVRRVTGELFF. This sequence joins TRBV7-2 and TRBJ2-2; D unclear. V was pared by 1 base and J by 4 bases, with 10 bases between. The CDR3 has 15 amino acids. Germline assignment: CDR1 SGHTA and CDR2 FQGNSA.

V is TRBV5-4 and J is TRBJ2-3, with D unresolved. Germline CDR1 is SGHNT and CDR2 is YYREEE (reference sequence). Trimming removed 0 bases at V and 0 bases at J, with 11 bases between. This CDR3 spans 16 amino acids. CDR3 protein: CASSLELWGSTDTQYF. The CDR3 DNA reads TGTGCCAGCAGCTTGGAATTGTGGGGTAGCACAGATACGCAGTATTTT.

This clone appeared a few times. The chain uses TRBV6-1 and TRBJ1-2; 7 positions match TRBD1. CDR3 size: 14 residues. The germline V gene encodes CDR1 MNHNS and CDR2 SASEGT. V was pared by 5 bases and J by 2 bases, with 5 bases of the junction left unmatched. CDR3 sequence (DNA): TGTGCCAGCAGTCGGGACAGTTGGAACTATGGCTACACCTTC. Protein: CASSRDSWNYGYTF.

This clone was counted a single time. The V and J genes are TRBV4-1 and TRBJ2-7, with 7 bases lining up with TRBD2. The V gene's germline CDR1 is MGHRA and CDR2 YSYEKL. V shed 5 bases, J shed 2 bases, and the junction held 3 bases outside the gene matches. This CDR3 is 13 amino acids long. The DNA for the CDR3 is TGCGCCAGCAGCAGCACTAGCGCCTACGAGCAGTACTTC. Protein sequence: CASSSTSAYEQYF.

CDR3 DNA: TGTGCCAGTAGTATAGTCACTTTGGGTACAATTCGGGGCACTGAAGCTTTCTTT. Translation gives CASSIVTLGTIRGTEAFF. The rearrangement uses TRBV19 and TRBJ1-1; no clear D gene. Between the trimmed V and J ends, which lost 1 base and 4 bases, there was a span of 22 bases. Looked up from germline, CDR1 is LNHDA and CDR2 is SQIVND (reference sequence). The CDR3 length is 18 residues.